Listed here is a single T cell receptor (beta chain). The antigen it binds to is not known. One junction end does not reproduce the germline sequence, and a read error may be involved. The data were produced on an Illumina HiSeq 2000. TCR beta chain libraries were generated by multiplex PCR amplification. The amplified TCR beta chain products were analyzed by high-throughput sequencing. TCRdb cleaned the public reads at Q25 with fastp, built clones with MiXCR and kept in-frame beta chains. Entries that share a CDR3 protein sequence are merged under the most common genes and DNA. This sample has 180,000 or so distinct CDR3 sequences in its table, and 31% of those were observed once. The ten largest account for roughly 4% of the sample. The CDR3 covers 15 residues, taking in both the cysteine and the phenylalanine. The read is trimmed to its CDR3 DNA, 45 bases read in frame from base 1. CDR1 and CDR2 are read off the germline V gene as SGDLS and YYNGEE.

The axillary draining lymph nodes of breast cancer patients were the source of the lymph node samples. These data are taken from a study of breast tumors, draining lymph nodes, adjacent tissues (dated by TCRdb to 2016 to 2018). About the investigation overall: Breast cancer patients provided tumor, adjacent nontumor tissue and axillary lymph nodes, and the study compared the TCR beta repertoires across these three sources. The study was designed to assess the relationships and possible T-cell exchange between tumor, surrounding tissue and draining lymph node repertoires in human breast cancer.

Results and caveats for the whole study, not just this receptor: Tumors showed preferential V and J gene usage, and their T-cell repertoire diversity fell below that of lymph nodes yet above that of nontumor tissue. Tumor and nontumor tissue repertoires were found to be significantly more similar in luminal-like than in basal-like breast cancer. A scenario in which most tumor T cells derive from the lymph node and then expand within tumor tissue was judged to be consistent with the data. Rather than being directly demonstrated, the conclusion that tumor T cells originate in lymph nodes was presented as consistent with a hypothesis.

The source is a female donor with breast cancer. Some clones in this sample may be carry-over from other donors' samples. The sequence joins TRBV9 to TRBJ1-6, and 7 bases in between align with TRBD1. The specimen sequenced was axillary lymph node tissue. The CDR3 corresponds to CTSSVDTGDRSPLHF. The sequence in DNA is TGTACCAGCAGCGTAGACACAGGGGACCGTTCACCCCTCCACTTT.